These T cell receptor beta chains were read from a single sample in a study of blood T cell repertoires in COVID-19. Data came from immunoSEQ multiplex PCR; TCRdb stores just in-frame clones and leaves some out. In the table there are about 110,000 clones, roughly 90% of which are singletons. The sample was peripheral blood. These receptors came from a man aged 35 to 55 with active or convalescent COVID-19. The CDR3 runs from the conserved cysteine through the conserved F or W. A D gene is named only where the DNA matches it firmly. Some rows have no size entry. The others give once, few or many, or a class for an expanded clone.

cdr3_aa: CASSPGGGGGTQYF
cdr3_nt: TGTGCCAGCAGCCCCGGAGGTGGGGGAGGGACCCAGTACTTC
v_call: TRBV7-7
j_call: TRBJ2-5
d_call: NA
clone_size: NA

cdr3_aa: CASSDRRFGELFF
cdr3_nt: TGTGCCAGCAGTGACAGGAGGTTCGGGGAGCTGTTTTTT
v_call: TRBV9
j_call: TRBJ2-2
d_call: NA
clone_size: NA

cdr3_aa: CATTGLNEQFF
cdr3_nt: TGTGCCACCACCGGACTCAATGAGCAGTTCTTC
v_call: TRBV6-1
j_call: TRBJ2-1
d_call: NA
clone_size: NA

cdr3_aa: CASGRGSEAFF
cdr3_nt: TGTGCCAGTGGCAGGGGGTCTGAAGCTTTCTTT
v_call: TRBV19
j_call: TRBJ1-1
d_call: TRBD1
clone_size: NA

cdr3_aa: CASSEATAPYEQYF
cdr3_nt: TGTGCCAGCAGTGAAGCGACAGCCCCCTACGAGCAGTACTTC
v_call: TRBV25-1
j_call: TRBJ2-7
d_call: NA
clone_size: once

cdr3_aa: CASSLGLSNQPQHF
cdr3_nt: TGTGCCAGCAGTTTGGGACTTAGCAATCAGCCCCAGCATTTT
v_call: TRBV27
j_call: TRBJ1-5
d_call: NA
clone_size: few

cdr3_aa: CARSLAFSLAGATGELFF
cdr3_nt: TGTGCCAGAAGCTTAGCCTTCTCACTAGCGGGGGCCACCGGGGAGCTGTTTTTT
v_call: TRBV7-5
j_call: TRBJ2-2
d_call: NA
clone_size: once

cdr3_aa: CASSFYGGVGTQYF
cdr3_nt: TGTGCCAGCAGCTTTTACGGGGGGGTCGGGACCCAGTACTTC
v_call: TRBV7-8
j_call: TRBJ2-5
d_call: TRBD2
clone_size: NA

cdr3_aa: CASTAPTSGNTDTQYF
cdr3_nt: TGCGCCAGCACTGCCCCGACTAGCGGAAACACAGATACGCAGTATTTT
v_call: TRBV10-2
j_call: TRBJ2-3
d_call: TRBD2
clone_size: NA

cdr3_aa: CAWSVLENQPQHF
cdr3_nt: TGTGCCTGGAGTGTACTAGAGAATCAGCCCCAGCATTTT
v_call: TRBV30
j_call: TRBJ1-5
d_call: NA
clone_size: NA

cdr3_aa: CASSVVPDYGYTF
cdr3_nt: TGTGCCAGCAGCGTAGTCCCGGACTATGGCTACACCTTC
v_call: TRBV9
j_call: TRBJ1-2
d_call: NA
clone_size: NA

cdr3_aa: CASSPVRDRATYGYTF
cdr3_nt: TGTGCCAGCTCACCAGTCCGGGACAGAGCTACCTATGGCTACACCTTC
v_call: TRBV18
j_call: TRBJ1-2
d_call: TRBD1
clone_size: NA

cdr3_aa: CASSLPQGNYEQYF
cdr3_nt: TGTGCCAGCAGCTTACCCCAGGGAAACTACGAGCAGTACTTC
v_call: TRBV7-2
j_call: TRBJ2-7
d_call: NA
clone_size: NA

cdr3_aa: CASSFGEKLFF
cdr3_nt: TGTGCCAGCAGTTTTGGCGAAAAACTGTTTTTT
v_call: TRBV12-3/TRBV12-4
j_call: TRBJ1-4
d_call: NA
clone_size: once

cdr3_aa: CASSQGWSTDTEAFF
cdr3_nt: TGCGCCAGCAGCCAAGGCTGGTCTACCGACACTGAAGCTTTCTTT
v_call: TRBV4-3
j_call: TRBJ1-1
d_call: NA
clone_size: NA

cdr3_aa: CASSSVAGGGTDTQYF
cdr3_nt: TGTGCCAGCAGTTCGGTAGCGGGAGGCGGCACAGATACGCAGTATTTT
v_call: TRBV28
j_call: TRBJ2-3
d_call: TRBD2
clone_size: NA

cdr3_aa: CAISDRGGGYNEQFF
cdr3_nt: TGTGCCATCAGTGACAGGGGCGGGGGGTACAATGAGCAGTTCTTC
v_call: TRBV10-3
j_call: TRBJ2-1
d_call: TRBD2
clone_size: NA

cdr3_aa: CASSPTGRGGYTF
cdr3_nt: TGTGCCAGCAGTCCGACAGGGCGCGGTGGCTACACCTTC
v_call: TRBV6-2/TRBV6-3
j_call: TRBJ1-2
d_call: TRBD1
clone_size: NA

cdr3_aa: CASSLADRVSEGYTF
cdr3_nt: TGTGCCAGCAGTTTAGCGGACAGGGTTTCTGAAGGCTACACCTTC
v_call: TRBV28
j_call: TRBJ1-2
d_call: TRBD1
clone_size: NA

cdr3_aa: CASSLYSGYEQYF
cdr3_nt: TGTGCCAGCAGTCTGTACTCAGGCTACGAGCAGTACTTC
v_call: TRBV7-2
j_call: TRBJ2-7
d_call: NA
clone_size: NA

cdr3_aa: CASSQTQGGTEAFF
cdr3_nt: TGTGCCAGCAGCCAAACCCAGGGAGGCACTGAAGCTTTCTTT
v_call: TRBV11-2
j_call: TRBJ1-1
d_call: NA
clone_size: few